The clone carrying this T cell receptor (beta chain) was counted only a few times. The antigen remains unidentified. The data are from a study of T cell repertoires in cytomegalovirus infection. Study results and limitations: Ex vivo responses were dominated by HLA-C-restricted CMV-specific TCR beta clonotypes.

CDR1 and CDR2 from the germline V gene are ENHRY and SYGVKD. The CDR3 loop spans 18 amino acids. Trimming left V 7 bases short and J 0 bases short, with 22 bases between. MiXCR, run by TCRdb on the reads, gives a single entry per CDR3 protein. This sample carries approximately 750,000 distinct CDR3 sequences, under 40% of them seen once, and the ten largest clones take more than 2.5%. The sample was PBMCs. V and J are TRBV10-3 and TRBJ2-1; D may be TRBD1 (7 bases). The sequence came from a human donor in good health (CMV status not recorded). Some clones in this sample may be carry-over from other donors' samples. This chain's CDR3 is CAINRPGDRDSSYNEQFF. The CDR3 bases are TGTGCCATCAATCGACCGGGGGATAGGGACAGCTCCTACAATGAGCAGTTCTTC.